What follows describes a single T cell receptor beta chain. The data were taken from a study of blood T cell repertoires in COVID-19. The table came from immunoSEQ multiplex PCR; TCRdb's copy has only in-frame clones and leaves some out. The top ten clones hold approximately 9% of a sample with roughly 250,000 clones, around 89% of them seen once. The V gene lost 4 bases and the J gene lost 4 bases, with 10 bases spanning the gap. CDR3 length: 14 residues. Germline V CDR1 and CDR2: ENHRY, SYGVKD. Input material: PBMCs or T cells enriched from blood (not recorded which). The receptor was derived from a middle-aged man who had recovered from COVID-19. The chain is built from TRBV10-3 and TRBJ1-4; tentatively, D is TRBD1 (6 bases). This chain's CDR3 is CAISATGNNEKLFF. Written as DNA, the CDR3 is TGTGCCATCAGTGCAACAGGGAATAATGAAAAACTGTTTTTT.